Presented here are 18 T cell receptor beta chains from one specimen sequenced in a study of cytomegalovirus exposure and HLA in healthy donors. Amplification used 60 Vbeta primers and 13 Jbeta primers. Sequencing was performed with immunoSEQ multiplex PCR; in TCRdb, only in-frame clones are kept and a portion is missing. The repertoire holds roughly 160,000 clones, 80% to 85% seen once, with approximately 2.2% in the top ten. The sequenced sample consisted of PBMCs. The receptors stem from a male donor in good health and CMV-seronegative.

This chain connects TRBV5-6 to TRBJ2-2, with 9 bases aligning to TRBD1. This CDR3 is 16 amino acids long. The V and J ends lost 4 bases and 2 bases, in that order; junction bases with no gene match: 6. Germline-derived CDR1 and CDR2 are SGHDT and YYEEEE. CDR3 in DNA: TGTGCCAGCAGCGGAGGGACAGGGATTAACACCGGGGAGCTGTTTTTT. This sequence encodes CASSGGTGINTGELFF.

On this clone itself: One end of the junction is discordant with germline, which a read error may explain. V and J are TRBV7-2 and TRBJ2-3; 10 positions agree with TRBD2. CDR1 and CDR2 from the germline V gene are SGHTA and FQGNSA. The CDR3 contains 17 residues. The CDR3 sequence: CASSLAGARSSTDTQYF. The CDR3, as DNA: TGTGCCAGCAGCCTAGCGGGGGCGCGGTCTAGCACAGATACGCAGTATTTT.

The CDR3 nucleotides are TGTGCCAGCACAAGGGACAGAAACACTGAAGCTTTCTTT. Its translation is CASTRDRNTEAFF. This chain uses TRBV6-5 with TRBJ1-1, with 7 bases that match TRBD1. V trimming: 7 bases; J trimming: 2 bases; junction bases outside the gene matches: 4. CDR3 length: 13 residues. The V gene's germline CDR1 is MNHEY and CDR2 SVGAGI.

This clone was seen a handful of times. The chain couples TRBV6-6 to TRBJ1-1; 10 bases are shared with TRBD1. The CDR3 sequence is 12 residues long. J was trimmed by 4 bases and V by 8 bases; bases with no gene match: 1. Germline CDR1 is MNHNY and CDR2 is SVGAGI (reference sequence). The CDR3 DNA reads TGTGCCAGCGGGACAGGGGCCACTGAAGCTTTCTTT. Translation: CASGTGATEAFF.

The V and J genes are TRBV30 and TRBJ2-2; no definite D call. CDR3 length: 15 amino acids. The germline V gene encodes CDR1 GTSNPN and CDR2 SVGIG (reference sequence). The V end was cut by 0 bases, the J end by 1 base, with 9 bases between. The CDR3 DNA reads TGTGCCTGGAGTGTCGTCGGTCGGAACACCGGGGAGCTGTTTTTT. This encodes CAWSVVGRNTGELFF.

The chain is built from TRBV19 and TRBJ2-6; TRBD1 matches 7 bases. Germline V lookup: CDR1 LNHDA, CDR2 SQIVND (reference sequence). The length of the CDR3 is 17 residues. The junction had 8 bases not matched to a gene; V was cut back by 6 bases and J by 0 bases. CDR3 region: CASRRGDSNSGANVLTF. CDR3 bases: TGTGCCAGTAGAAGAGGGGACAGTAACTCTGGGGCCAACGTCCTGACTTTC.

In DNA, the CDR3 is TGCGCCAGCAGCTCCAGAAGTGGGACCCAGTACTTC. Protein: CASSSRSGTQYF. The V and J genes are TRBV5-1 and TRBJ2-5; D is unclear. CDR3 size: 12 residues. Trimming took off 3 bases at V and 7 bases at J, with 10 bases between the two ends. CDR1 SGHRS and CDR2 YFSETQ come from the germline V gene.

This clone came up once. The V and J genes are TRBV2 and TRBJ1-2; D not resolved. Germline CDR1 and CDR2: SNHLY and FYNNEI. This CDR3 comprises 14 residues. Trimming cost V 2 bases and J 6 bases, with 13 bases left between them. The DNA of the CDR3 is TGTGCCAGCAGTGAAACAGTCCGTTTCGATGGCTACACCTTC. Protein product: CASSETVRFDGYTF.

The chain recombines TRBV4-2 with TRBJ2-2; TRBD2 might be the D (6 bases). CDR3 size: 14 residues. V lost 7 bases and J 6 bases, leaving 15 bases between the germline ends. Germline lookup yields CDR1 LGHNA and CDR2 YNFKEQ. The CDR3 region has the DNA TGTGCCAGCACCGCCGGGAGCGTTTCCGGGGAGCTGTTTTTT. Translation gives CASTAGSVSGELFF.

This CDR3 reads CASSSGTGELFF. CDR3 bases: TGTGCCAGCAGCTCCGGGACCGGGGAGCTGTTTTTT. The chain has TRBV7-9 and TRBJ2-2, with D hard to call. The CDR3 runs 12 residues. Germline V lookup: CDR1 SEHNR, CDR2 FQNEAQ (reference sequence). V lost 4 bases and J lost 5, with 5 bases in between.

The table lists this clone with a few counts. The chain joins TRBV23-1 to TRBJ1-4, with D perhaps matching TRBD1 (5 bases). TRBV23-1 is assigned to the ORF class and has an uncertain function. The V gene lost 3 bases and the J gene lost 8 bases, with 16 bases spanning the gap. The CDR3 covers 15 residues. CDR3 in DNA: TGCGCCAGCAGTCAGCGGGGGACCGAGAGAGAAAAACTGTTTTTT. It yields the protein CASSQRGTEREKLFF.

This chain links TRBV18 with TRBJ2-5; 7 bases align to TRBD1. J gave up 1 base and V 5 bases, and 7 bases lay outside the gene matches. The CDR3 has 15 amino acids. Germline CDR1 reads KGHSH; CDR2 reads LQKENI. This CDR3 is CASSDMGQIQETQYF. In DNA, the CDR3 is TGTGCCAGCTCAGACATGGGACAGATCCAAGAGACCCAGTACTTC.

The chain couples TRBV27 to TRBJ1-4; perhaps TRBD1 as D (5 bases). The germline V gene has CDR1 MNHEY and CDR2 SMNVEV (reference sequence). Between the trimmed V and J ends, which lost 9 bases and 7 bases, there was a span of 24 bases. The CDR3 sequence is 16 residues long. Written as DNA, the CDR3 is TGTGCCAGGGAAGATTGCGGACAAAGGTCAGGTGAAAAACTGTTTTTT. Translated: CAREDCGQRSGEKLFF.

The J gene is TRBJ1-3, the V gene TRBV7-9, with 7 nucleotides matching TRBD1. J lost 2 bases, V lost 3 bases, and 1 base had no gene match. Germline V gene sequence: CDR1 SEHNR, CDR2 FQNEAQ (reference sequence). The CDR3 loop spans 14 amino acids. The CDR3: CASSFTGAGNTIYF. The CDR3 bases are TGTGCCAGCAGCTTTACAGGGGCTGGAAACACCATATATTTT.

In its sample, this clone was seen once. The CDR3 region is CASSQASNYNEQFF. Written as DNA, the CDR3 is TGCGCCAGCAGCCAAGCTTCTAATTACAATGAGCAGTTCTTC. V usage is TRBV4-1 and J usage is TRBJ2-1; D gene uncertain. CDR1 MGHRA and CDR2 YSYEKL come from the germline V gene. The CDR3 consists of 14 residues. Trimming pared 1 base from V and 4 bases from J, leaving 8 bases between.

This clone was seen once. V usage is TRBV27 and J usage is TRBJ2-2, with 7 bases matching TRBD1. The length of the CDR3 is 15 residues. Unmatched junction bases numbered 5, after V lost 7 bases and J lost 0 bases. The germline gives CDR1 MNHEY, CDR2 SMNVEV (reference sequence). The CDR3: CASNSGGSNTGELFF. The CDR3 bases are TGTGCCAGCAACTCAGGGGGTTCGAACACCGGGGAGCTGTTTTTT.

This rearrangement joins TRBV29-1 to TRBJ2-7; D gene unclear. V shed 0 bases and J shed 2 bases, with 17 bases lying between them. The length of the CDR3 is 16 residues. From germline, CDR1 is SQVTM and CDR2 ANQGSEA. CDR3 DNA sequence: TGCAGCGTTGAAGATGGGCGACCTCTCTATACCTACGAGCAGTACTTC. Translating gives CSVEDGRPLYTYEQYF.

In this sample, this clone turned up a few times. The chain recombines TRBV9 with TRBJ1-2; no firm D call. Trimming took 2 bases from V and 4 from J, leaving 9 bases between them. The CDR3 length is 13 residues. The germline gives CDR1 SGDLS, CDR2 YYNGEE. CDR3 nucleotide sequence: TGTGCCAGCAGCGTGGAGGTGGGCTATGGCTACACCTTC. Translating it yields CASSVEVGYGYTF.